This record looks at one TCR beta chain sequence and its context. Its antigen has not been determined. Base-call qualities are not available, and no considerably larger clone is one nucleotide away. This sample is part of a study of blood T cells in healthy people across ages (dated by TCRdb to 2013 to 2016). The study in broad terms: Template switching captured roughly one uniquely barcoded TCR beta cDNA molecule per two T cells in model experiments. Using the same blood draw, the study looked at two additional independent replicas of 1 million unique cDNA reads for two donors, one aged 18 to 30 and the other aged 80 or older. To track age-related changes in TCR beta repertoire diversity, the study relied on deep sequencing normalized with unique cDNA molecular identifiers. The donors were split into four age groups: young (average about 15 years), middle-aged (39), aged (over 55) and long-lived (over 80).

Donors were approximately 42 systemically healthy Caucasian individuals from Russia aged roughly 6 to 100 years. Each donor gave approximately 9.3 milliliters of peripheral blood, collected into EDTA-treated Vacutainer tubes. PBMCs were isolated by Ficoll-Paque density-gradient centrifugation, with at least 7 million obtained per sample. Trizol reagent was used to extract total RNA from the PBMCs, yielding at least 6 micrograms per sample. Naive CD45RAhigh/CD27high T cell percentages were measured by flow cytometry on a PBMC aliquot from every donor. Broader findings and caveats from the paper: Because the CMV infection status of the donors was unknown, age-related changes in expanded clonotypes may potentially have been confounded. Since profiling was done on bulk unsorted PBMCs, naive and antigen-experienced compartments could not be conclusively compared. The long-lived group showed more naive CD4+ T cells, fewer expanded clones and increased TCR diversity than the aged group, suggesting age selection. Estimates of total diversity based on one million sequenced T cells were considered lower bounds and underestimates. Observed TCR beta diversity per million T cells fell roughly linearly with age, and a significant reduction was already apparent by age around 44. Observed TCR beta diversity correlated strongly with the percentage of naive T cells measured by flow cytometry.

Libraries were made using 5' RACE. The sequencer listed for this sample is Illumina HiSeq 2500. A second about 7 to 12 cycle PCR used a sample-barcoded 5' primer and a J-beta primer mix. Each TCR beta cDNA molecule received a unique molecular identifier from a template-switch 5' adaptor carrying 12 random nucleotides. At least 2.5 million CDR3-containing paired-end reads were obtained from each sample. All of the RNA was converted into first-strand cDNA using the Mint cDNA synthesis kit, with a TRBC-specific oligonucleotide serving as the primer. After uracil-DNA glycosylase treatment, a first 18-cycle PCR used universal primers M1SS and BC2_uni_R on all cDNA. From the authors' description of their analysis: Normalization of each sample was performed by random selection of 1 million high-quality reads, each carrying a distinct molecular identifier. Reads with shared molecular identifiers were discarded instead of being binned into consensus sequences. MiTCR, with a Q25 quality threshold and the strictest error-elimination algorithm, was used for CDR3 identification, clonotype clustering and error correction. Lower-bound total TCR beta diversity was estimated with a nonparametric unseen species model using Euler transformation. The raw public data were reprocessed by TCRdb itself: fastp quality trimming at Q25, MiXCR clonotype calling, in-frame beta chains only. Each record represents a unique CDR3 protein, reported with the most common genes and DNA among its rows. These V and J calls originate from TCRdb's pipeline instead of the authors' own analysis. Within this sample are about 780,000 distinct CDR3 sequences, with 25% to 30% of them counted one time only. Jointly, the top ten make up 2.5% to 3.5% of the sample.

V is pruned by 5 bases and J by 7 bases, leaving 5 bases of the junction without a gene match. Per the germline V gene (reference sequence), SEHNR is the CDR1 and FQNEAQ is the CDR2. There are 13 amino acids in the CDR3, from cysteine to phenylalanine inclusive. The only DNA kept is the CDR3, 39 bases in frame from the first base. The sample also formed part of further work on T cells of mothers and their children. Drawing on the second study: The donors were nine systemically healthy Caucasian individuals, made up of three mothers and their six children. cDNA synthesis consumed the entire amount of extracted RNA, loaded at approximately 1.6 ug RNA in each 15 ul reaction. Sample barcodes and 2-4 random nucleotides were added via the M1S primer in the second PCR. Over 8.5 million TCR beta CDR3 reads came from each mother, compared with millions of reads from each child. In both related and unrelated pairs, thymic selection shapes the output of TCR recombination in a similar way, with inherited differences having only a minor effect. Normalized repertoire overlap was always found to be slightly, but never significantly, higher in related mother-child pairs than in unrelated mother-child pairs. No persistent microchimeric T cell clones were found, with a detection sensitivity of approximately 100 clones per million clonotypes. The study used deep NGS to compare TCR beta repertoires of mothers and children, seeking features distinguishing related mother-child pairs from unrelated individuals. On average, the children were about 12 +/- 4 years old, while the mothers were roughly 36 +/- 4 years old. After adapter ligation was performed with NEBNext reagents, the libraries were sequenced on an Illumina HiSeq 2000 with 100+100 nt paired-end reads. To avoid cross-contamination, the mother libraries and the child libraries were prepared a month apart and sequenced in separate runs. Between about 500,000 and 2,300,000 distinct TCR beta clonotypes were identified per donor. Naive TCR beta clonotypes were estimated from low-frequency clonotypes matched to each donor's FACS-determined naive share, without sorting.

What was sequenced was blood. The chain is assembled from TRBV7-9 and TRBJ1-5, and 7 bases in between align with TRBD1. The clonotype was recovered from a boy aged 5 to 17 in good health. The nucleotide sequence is TGTGCCAGCAGCCGGGGACAGAACCAGCCCCAGCATTTT. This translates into CASSRGQNQPQHF.